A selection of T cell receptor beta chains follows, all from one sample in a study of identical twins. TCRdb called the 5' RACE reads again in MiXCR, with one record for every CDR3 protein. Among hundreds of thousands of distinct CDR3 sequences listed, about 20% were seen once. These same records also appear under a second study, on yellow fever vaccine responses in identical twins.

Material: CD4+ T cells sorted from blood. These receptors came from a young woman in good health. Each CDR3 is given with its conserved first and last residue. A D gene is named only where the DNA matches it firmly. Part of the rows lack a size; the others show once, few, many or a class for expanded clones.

CDR3: CASSQGISGGTGELFF; DNA: TGTGCCAGCAGCCAAGGCATTAGCGGGGGCACCGGGGAGCTGTTTTTT; J: TRBJ2-2; V: TRBV3-1; size: few; D: TRBD2
CDR3: CASSEYTGDTQYF; DNA: TGCGCCAGCAGCGAATACACCGGAGATACGCAGTATTTT; J: TRBJ2-3; V: TRBV5-1; size: NA; D: NA
CDR3: CAISERDSSYNEQFF; DNA: TGTGCCATCAGCGAACGGGACAGCTCCTACAATGAGCAGTTCTTC; J: TRBJ2-1; V: TRBV10-3; size: NA; D: TRBD1
CDR3: CASQGVARNNEQFF; DNA: TGCGCCAGTCAGGGAGTCGCGAGGAACAATGAGCAGTTCTTC; J: TRBJ2-1; V: TRBV5-1; size: few; D: NA
CDR3: CASSLVLREGGNEQFF; DNA: TGCGCCAGCAGCTTGGTCTTGCGGGAGGGAGGAAATGAGCAGTTCTTC; J: TRBJ2-1; V: TRBV5-1; size: many; D: TRBD2
CDR3: CAINPGTVDQETQYF; DNA: TGTGCCATCAACCCCGGGACGGTTGACCAAGAGACCCAGTACTTC; J: TRBJ2-5; V: TRBV10-3; size: NA; D: NA
CDR3: CSAPGHQAYEQYF; DNA: TGCAGTGCCCCGGGCCACCAAGCCTACGAGCAGTACTTC; J: TRBJ2-7; V: TRBV20-1; size: NA; D: NA
CDR3: CSVEIPVLGAFF; DNA: TGCAGCGTTGAAATTCCTGTGCTGGGAGCTTTCTTT; J: TRBJ1-1; V: TRBV29-1; size: NA; D: NA
CDR3: CASSFGSGSTDTQYF; DNA: TGCGCCAGCAGCTTCGGTAGCGGGAGCACAGATACGCAGTATTTT; J: TRBJ2-3; V: TRBV5-1; size: few; D: TRBD2
CDR3: CASSLDRGKYTEAFF; DNA: TGTGCCAGCAGCTTGGACAGGGGGAAATATACTGAAGCTTTCTTT; J: TRBJ1-1; V: TRBV5-5; size: NA; D: TRBD1
CDR3: CASSPRVSSYEQYF; DNA: TGTGCCAGCAGCCCCCGCGTCTCCTCCTACGAGCAGTACTTC; J: TRBJ2-7; V: TRBV7-4; size: NA; D: NA
CDR3: CASSLGGNAEAFF; DNA: TGCGCCAGCAGCCTCGGAGGGAACGCTGAAGCTTTCTTT; J: TRBJ1-1; V: TRBV4-1; size: NA; D: NA
CDR3: CASSTSGRDSYEQYF; DNA: TGTGCCAGCAGTACTAGCGGGAGGGATTCCTACGAGCAGTACTTC; J: TRBJ2-7; V: TRBV6-5; size: few; D: TRBD2
CDR3: CASSHGLAGGYNEQFF; DNA: TGTGCCAGCAGCCATGGACTAGCGGGAGGTTACAATGAGCAGTTCTTC; J: TRBJ2-1; V: TRBV11-3; size: NA; D: TRBD2
CDR3: CASSPGGRNEQFF; DNA: TGTGCCAGCAGCCCCGGGGGTCGCAATGAGCAGTTCTTC; J: TRBJ2-1; V: TRBV7-2; size: few; D: NA
CDR3: CASSLSVGGYNEQFF; DNA: TGCGCCAGCAGCCTGTCGGTCGGGGGGTACAATGAGCAGTTCTTC; J: TRBJ2-1; V: TRBV5-1; size: NA; D: TRBD2
CDR3: CASSFNRGERSSYEQYF; DNA: TGTGCCAGCAGTTTTAACAGGGGGGAAAGGTCGTCCTACGAGCAGTACTTC; J: TRBJ2-7; V: TRBV12-3/TRBV12-4; size: few; D: TRBD1
CDR3: CATSLTGKEQYF; DNA: TGTGCCACCAGTTTGACAGGGAAGGAGCAGTACTTC; J: TRBJ2-7; V: TRBV24-1; size: NA; D: TRBD1
CDR3: CASSESPGGSGTGELFF; DNA: TGCGCCAGCAGTGAGTCGCCGGGGGGTAGCGGCACCGGGGAGCTGTTTTTT; J: TRBJ2-2; V: TRBV10-1; size: NA; D: TRBD2
CDR3: CSARVLSGGTDTQYF; DNA: TGCAGTGCTAGAGTTCTTAGCGGGGGCACAGATACGCAGTATTTT; J: TRBJ2-3; V: TRBV20-1; size: few; D: TRBD2
CDR3: CASSPGGYNSPLHF; DNA: TGTGCCAGCTCCCCAGGGGGCTATAATTCACCCCTCCACTTT; J: TRBJ1-6; V: TRBV12-3/TRBV12-4; size: few; D: TRBD1
CDR3: CASSLTSGVTLNTQYF; DNA: TGCGCCAGCAGCTTGACTAGCGGGGTCACCCTAAATACGCAGTATTTT; J: TRBJ2-3; V: TRBV5-1; size: NA; D: TRBD2
CDR3: CSARILTDTQYF; DNA: TGCAGTGCTCGGATTCTCACAGATACGCAGTATTTT; J: TRBJ2-3; V: TRBV20-1; size: few; D: NA
CDR3: CSARGIGRGSEQYF; DNA: TGCAGTGCTAGGGGCATCGGGAGGGGTTCCGAGCAGTACTTC; J: TRBJ2-7; V: TRBV20-1; size: NA; D: TRBD2
CDR3: CASSHGLQRAPVYNEQFF; DNA: TGCGCCAGCAGCCACGGACTCCAGAGAGCACCGGTTTACAATGAGCAGTTCTTC; J: TRBJ2-1; V: TRBV5-1; size: NA; D: NA
CDR3: CASSQRSSGSHYEQFF; DNA: TGTGCCAGCAGCCAACGCTCTAGCGGGAGTCACTATGAGCAGTTCTTC; J: TRBJ2-1; V: TRBV3-1; size: NA; D: TRBD2
CDR3: CASREFRGANTGELFF; DNA: TGTGCCAGCAGGGAGTTTAGGGGAGCGAACACCGGGGAGCTGTTTTTT; J: TRBJ2-2; V: TRBV28; size: NA; D: NA
CDR3: CASTTDTDTQYF; DNA: TGTGCCAGCACGACAGACACAGATACGCAGTATTTT; J: TRBJ2-3; V: TRBV7-2; size: few; D: NA
CDR3: CASSLETANYGYTF; DNA: TGTGCCAGCAGCTTAGAAACGGCCAACTATGGCTACACCTTC; J: TRBJ1-2; V: TRBV7-9; size: NA; D: NA
CDR3: CASSFRTSGRGTDTQYF; DNA: TGTGCCAGCAGCTTCAGGACTAGCGGGAGGGGAACAGATACGCAGTATTTT; J: TRBJ2-3; V: TRBV5-6; size: many; D: TRBD2
CDR3: CASLMRDTSYEQYF; DNA: TGTGCCAGCCTGATGAGGGACACCTCTTACGAGCAGTACTTC; J: TRBJ2-7; V: TRBV2; size: few; D: NA
CDR3: CASRVRETMGYTF; DNA: TGTGCCAGCCGGGTCAGGGAGACTATGGGCTACACCTTC; J: TRBJ1-2; V: TRBV6-1; size: NA; D: NA
CDR3: CASSESWIAKNIQYF; DNA: TGTGCCAGCAGTGAGTCGTGGATAGCCAAAAACATTCAGTACTTC; J: TRBJ2-4; V: TRBV2; size: NA; D: NA
CDR3: CASSFTGGRANTGELFF; DNA: TGTGCCAGCAGTTTTACAGGGGGCAGAGCGAACACCGGGGAGCTGTTTTTT; J: TRBJ2-2; V: TRBV12-3/TRBV12-4; size: few; D: TRBD1
CDR3: CASSLVAEQNYGYTF; DNA: TGTGCCAGCAGCTTGGTTGCAGAACAAAACTATGGCTACACCTTC; J: TRBJ1-2; V: TRBV5-5; size: NA; D: NA
CDR3: CASSLQAGVYNEQFF; DNA: TGTGCCAGCAGCTTACAAGCGGGAGTCTACAATGAGCAGTTCTTC; J: TRBJ2-1; V: TRBV7-9; size: few; D: TRBD2
CDR3: CASSLAAGVHPQETQYF; DNA: TGCGCCAGCAGCTTGGCAGCGGGGGTTCATCCCCAAGAGACCCAGTACTTC; J: TRBJ2-5; V: TRBV5-1; size: NA; D: TRBD2
CDR3: CASRRGDGTDTQYF; DNA: TGCGCCAGCAGGAGGGGGGATGGCACAGATACGCAGTATTTT; J: TRBJ2-3; V: TRBV5-1; size: NA; D: NA
CDR3: CASSLARGYEQFF; DNA: TGTGCCAGTAGTCTCGCTAGGGGCTATGAGCAGTTCTTC; J: TRBJ2-1; V: TRBV19; size: few; D: NA
CDR3: CATGDGTHRGTDTQYF; DNA: TGCGCCACCGGGGACGGAACCCACCGGGGCACAGATACGCAGTATTTT; J: TRBJ2-3; V: TRBV10-2; size: NA; D: NA
CDR3: CASSSRSGGTEAFF; DNA: TGTGCCAGTAGTTCGCGGAGTGGAGGCACTGAAGCTTTCTTT; J: TRBJ1-1; V: TRBV19; size: few; D: NA
CDR3: CASSLSSLSRNEQFF; DNA: TGTGCCAGCAGCCTCTCTAGCTTATCCCGGAATGAGCAGTTCTTC; J: TRBJ2-1; V: TRBV7-3; size: NA; D: NA
CDR3: CATLAVSRLDTQYF; DNA: TGTGCCACACTAGCGGTTTCCCGATTAGATACGCAGTATTTT; J: TRBJ2-3; V: TRBV10-3; size: few; D: TRBD2
CDR3: CSARRTSGTYNEQFF; DNA: TGCAGTGCTAGACGTACTAGCGGAACCTACAATGAGCAGTTCTTC; J: TRBJ2-1; V: TRBV20-1; size: NA; D: TRBD2
CDR3: CASSPWAVQGATNSPLHF; DNA: TGTGCCAGCAGCCCCTGGGCCGTGCAGGGGGCAACTAATTCACCCCTCCACTTT; J: TRBJ1-6; V: TRBV7-6; size: few; D: TRBD1
CDR3: CASSYDREGFYEQYF; DNA: TGTGCCAGCAGTTACGATCGGGAGGGGTTCTACGAGCAGTACTTC; J: TRBJ2-7; V: TRBV6-5; size: few; D: TRBD2
CDR3: CASRQRTGELFF; DNA: TGTGCCAGCAGGCAACGGACCGGGGAGCTGTTTTTT; J: TRBJ2-2; V: TRBV27; size: many; D: NA
CDR3: CSVATLAAHNEQFF; DNA: TGCAGCGTTGCAACACTAGCGGCCCACAATGAGCAGTTCTTC; J: TRBJ2-1; V: TRBV29-1; size: NA; D: TRBD2
CDR3: CASSRYRGLAGGLYNEQFF; DNA: TGTGCCAGCAGCCGTTACCGTGGACTAGCGGGCGGACTCTACAATGAGCAGTTCTTC; J: TRBJ2-1; V: TRBV3-1; size: NA; D: TRBD2
CDR3: CASSIMGTANNEQFF; DNA: TGTGCCAGTAGTATAATGGGGACAGCTAACAATGAGCAGTTCTTC; J: TRBJ2-1; V: TRBV19; size: few; D: TRBD1
CDR3: CSAGTSGSPSYEQYF; DNA: TGCAGTGCCGGGACTAGCGGGAGTCCTAGCTACGAGCAGTACTTC; J: TRBJ2-7; V: TRBV20-1; size: NA; D: TRBD2
CDR3: CASSLGHFLAGETQYF; DNA: TGCGCCAGCAGCTTGGGCCATTTCTTAGCGGGAGAGACCCAGTACTTC; J: TRBJ2-5; V: TRBV5-1; size: NA; D: TRBD2
CDR3: CASSQTGDGNEQFF; DNA: TGTGCCAGCAGTCAGACAGGGGACGGCAATGAGCAGTTCTTC; J: TRBJ2-1; V: TRBV12-3/TRBV12-4; size: NA; D: TRBD1
CDR3: CASSEWGTSGGRQETQYF; DNA: TGTGCCAGCAGTGAATGGGGGACTAGCGGGGGCCGGCAAGAGACCCAGTACTTC; J: TRBJ2-5; V: TRBV25-1; size: few; D: TRBD2
CDR3: CASSYGGGANEQFF; DNA: TGTGCCAGCAGTTACGGCGGGGGGGCCAATGAGCAGTTCTTC; J: TRBJ2-1; V: TRBV6-5; size: NA; D: TRBD2